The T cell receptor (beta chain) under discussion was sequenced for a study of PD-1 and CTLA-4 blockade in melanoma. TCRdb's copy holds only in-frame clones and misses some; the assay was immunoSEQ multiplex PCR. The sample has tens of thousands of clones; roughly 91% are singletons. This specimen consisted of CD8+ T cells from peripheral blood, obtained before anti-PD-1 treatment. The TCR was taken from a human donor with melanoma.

The CDR3 region has the DNA TGTGCCAGCAGTTTACGTGGGGGGAACACCGGGGAGCTGTTTTTT. This gives the protein CASSLRGGNTGELFF. The V gene is TRBV27, the J gene TRBJ2-2, with D possibly called TRBD1 or TRBD2 (5 bases each). CDR3 length: 15 residues. The germline V gene has CDR1 MNHEY and CDR2 SMNVEV (reference sequence). V shed 2 bases and J shed 1 base, with 8 bases lying between them.